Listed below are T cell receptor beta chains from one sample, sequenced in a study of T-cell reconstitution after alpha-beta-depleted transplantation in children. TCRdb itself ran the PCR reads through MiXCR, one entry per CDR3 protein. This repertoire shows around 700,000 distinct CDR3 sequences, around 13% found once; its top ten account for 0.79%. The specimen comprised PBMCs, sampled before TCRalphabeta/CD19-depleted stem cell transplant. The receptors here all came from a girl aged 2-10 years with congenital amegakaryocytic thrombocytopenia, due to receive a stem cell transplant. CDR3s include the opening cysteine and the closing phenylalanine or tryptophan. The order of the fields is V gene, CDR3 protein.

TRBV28 CASSRANPDTQYF
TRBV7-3 CASSIDRGKTQYF
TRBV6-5 CASSYSPDYEQYF
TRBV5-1 CASRVVDSSYEQYF
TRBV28 CASSFRQGGELFF
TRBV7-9 CASGILAKNIQYF
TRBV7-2 CASSFREGHYEQYF
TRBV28 CASRFNMNTEAFF
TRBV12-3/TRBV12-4 CASSLRVHEQFF
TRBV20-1 CSADFNEQFF
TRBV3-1 CASSLGPPPEKLFF
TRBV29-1 CSVESLGLAEKGDTQYF
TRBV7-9 CASSSESVRGTGYTF
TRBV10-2 CASSESTGDEKLFF
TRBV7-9 CASSFPGQGKGEQFF
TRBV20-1 CSARDRQARTGELFF
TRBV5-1 CASSLDLAGPDTQYF
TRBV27 CASSPRGTEAFF
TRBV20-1 CSASSHSANSYNEQFF
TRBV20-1 CSATTGTGGPQGYTF
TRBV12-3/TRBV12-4 CASTTRLGGWDEQFF
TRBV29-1 CSSSGNTGELFF
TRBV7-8 CASSLRQVTDTQYF
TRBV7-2 CASSLVNTDTQYF
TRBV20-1 CSATRLAGKYEQYF
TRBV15 CATSRLAVSYNEQFF
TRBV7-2 CASSLPGVARSYNEQFF
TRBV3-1 CASSQNPGGLAGGYEQFF
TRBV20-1 CSAHRDSSYNEQFF
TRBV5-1 CASIPGTGELFF
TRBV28 CAVDGHNQPQHF
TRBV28 CASTGPVQRPMEETEQYF
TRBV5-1 CASSFGRANEKLFF
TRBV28 CASRDRETQETQYF
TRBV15 CATSRSPHLTSGSNNEQFF
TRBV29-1 CSALRVEEQFF
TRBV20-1 CSALSGRGYSEQFF
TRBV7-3 CASSSPGLAGVGDTQYF
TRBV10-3 CAISESVRVADTQYF
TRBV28 CASSQPGFWGQAGNEQYF
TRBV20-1 CSARSLGSGNTGELFF
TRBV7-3 CSSSPNVNTGELFF
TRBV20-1 CSARWDSTDTQYF